The following is a T cell receptor (beta chain) sequence with its context. Antigen: not known. These data come from a study of cytomegalovirus exposure and HLA in healthy donors. Study-wide findings and caveats: Most of the TCR beta V segments (in an earlier analysis) were productive either about 87% or about 30% of the time. Cytomegalovirus status was reportedly diagnosed by the classifier with high sensitivity and specificity.

Participants comprised healthy donors of bone marrow. Donors likely had unrecorded immune exposures despite being nominally healthy when sampled. Primers for the PCR totalled 60 Vbeta and 13 Jbeta. Clones were sequenced by immunoSEQ multiplex PCR, and TCRdb holds only the in-frame ones, with some missing. The sample includes about 130,000 clones, over 60% seen only once; the top ten take 4.2%. The origin of this receptor is a male donor in good health and CMV-seropositive. The specimen sequenced was PBMCs.

CDR3 region: CASGPGQPEETQYF. Written as DNA, the CDR3 is TGTGCTAGTGGTCCGGGACAGCCCGAAGAGACCCAGTACTTC. The chain is built from TRBV12-5 and TRBJ2-5, with 7 bases aligning to TRBD1. The CDR3 is made up of 14 amino acids. Per the germline V gene, CDR1 is LGHNT and CDR2 is FRNRAP. The ends lost 5 bases at V and 3 bases at J; junction bases unmatched: 6.